This T cell receptor (beta chain) was obtained from a study of T-cell reconstitution after alpha-beta-depleted transplantation in children. Construction of the TCRbeta library involved unique molecular identifiers. TCRdb re-called the PCR reads with MiXCR, one entry per CDR3 protein. The sample contains roughly 500,000 distinct CDR3 sequences, under 15% of which appear only once. Sample: PBMCs from the stem cell graft donor, taken from the stem cell graft. The receptor was isolated from a human donor who donated a stem cell graft to a child with combined immunodeficiency.

CDR3 nucleotide sequence: TGTGCCAGCAGTAACCTAAGACTAGCCAATGAGCAGTTCTTC. It yields the protein CASSNLRLANEQFF. The V call is TRBV6-5, the J call TRBJ2-1; 7 bases are a match to TRBD2. CDR3 length: 14 amino acids. V lost 5 bases and J lost 6; bases outside the gene matches: 7. The germline CDR1 and CDR2 sequences are MNHEY and SVGAGI.